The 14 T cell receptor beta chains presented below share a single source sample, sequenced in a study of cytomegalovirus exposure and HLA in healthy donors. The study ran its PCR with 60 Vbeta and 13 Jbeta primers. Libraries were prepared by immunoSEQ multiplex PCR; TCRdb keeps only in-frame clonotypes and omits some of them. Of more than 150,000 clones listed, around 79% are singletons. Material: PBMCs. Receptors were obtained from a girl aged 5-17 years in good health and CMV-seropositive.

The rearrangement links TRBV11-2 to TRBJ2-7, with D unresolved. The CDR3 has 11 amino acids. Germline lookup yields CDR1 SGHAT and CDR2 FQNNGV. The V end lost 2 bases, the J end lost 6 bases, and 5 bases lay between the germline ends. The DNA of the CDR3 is TGTGCCAGCAGCTTAAGAGGCGAGCAGTACTTC. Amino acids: CASSLRGEQYF.

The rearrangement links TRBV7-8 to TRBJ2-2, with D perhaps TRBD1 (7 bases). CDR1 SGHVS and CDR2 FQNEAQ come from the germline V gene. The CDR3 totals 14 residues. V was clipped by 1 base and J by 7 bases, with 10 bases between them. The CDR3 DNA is TGTGCCAGCAGCTTAGGGCAGGGGGGCGGGGAGCTGTTTTTT. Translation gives CASSLGQGGGELFF.

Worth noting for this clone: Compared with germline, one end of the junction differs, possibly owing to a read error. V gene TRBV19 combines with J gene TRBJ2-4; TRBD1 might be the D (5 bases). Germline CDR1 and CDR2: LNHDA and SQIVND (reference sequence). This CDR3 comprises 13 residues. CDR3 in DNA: TGTGCCAATAGGGGCCCAGCCGAAAACATTCAGTACTTC. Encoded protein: CANRGPAENIQYF.

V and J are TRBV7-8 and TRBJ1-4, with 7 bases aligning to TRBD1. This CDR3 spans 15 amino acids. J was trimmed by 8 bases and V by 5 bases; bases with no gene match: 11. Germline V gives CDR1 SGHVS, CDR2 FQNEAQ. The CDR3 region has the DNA TGTGCCAGCAGCCCTTTAACAGGGGCAGGGGAAAAACTGTTTTTT. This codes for CASSPLTGAGEKLFF.

The CDR3 sequence: CASSYSRDSSYEQYF. CDR3 sequence (DNA): TGTGCCAGCAGTTACTCGCGGGACAGCTCCTACGAGCAGTACTTC. The J gene is TRBJ2-7, the V gene TRBV6-5; perhaps TRBD1 as D (7 bases). The CDR3 runs to 15 residues. CDR1 and CDR2 from the germline V gene are MNHEY and SVGAGI. With 0 bases removed from V and 0 bases from J, the gap between germline ends came to 9 bases.

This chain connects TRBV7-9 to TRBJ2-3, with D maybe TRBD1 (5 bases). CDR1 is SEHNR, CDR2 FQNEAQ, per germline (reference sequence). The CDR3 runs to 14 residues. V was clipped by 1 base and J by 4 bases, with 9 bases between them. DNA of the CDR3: TGTGCCAGCAGCTTAGTGGTAGGGGCAGATACGCAGTATTTT. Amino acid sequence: CASSLVVGADTQYF.

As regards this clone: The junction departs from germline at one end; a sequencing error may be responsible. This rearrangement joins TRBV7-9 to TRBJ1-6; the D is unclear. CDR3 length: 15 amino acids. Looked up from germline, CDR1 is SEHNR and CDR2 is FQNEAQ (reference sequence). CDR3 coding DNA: TGTTCCAGCAGCTTATTTCAGGCGGGAAATTCACCCCTCCACTTT. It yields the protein CSSSLFQAGNSPLHF. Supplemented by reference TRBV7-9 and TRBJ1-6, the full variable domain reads DTGVSQNPRHKITKRGQNVTFRCDPISEHNRLYWYRQTLGQGPEFLTYFQNEAQLEKSRLLSDRFSAERPKGSFSTLEIQRTEQGDSAMYLCSSSLFQAGNSPLHFGNGTRLTVT.

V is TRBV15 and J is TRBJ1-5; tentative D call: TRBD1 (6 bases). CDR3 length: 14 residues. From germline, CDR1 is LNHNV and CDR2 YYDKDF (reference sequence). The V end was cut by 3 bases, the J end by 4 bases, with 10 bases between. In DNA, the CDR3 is TGTGCCACCAGCAGCCAGGGGTGGAATCAGCCCCAGCATTTT. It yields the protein CATSSQGWNQPQHF.

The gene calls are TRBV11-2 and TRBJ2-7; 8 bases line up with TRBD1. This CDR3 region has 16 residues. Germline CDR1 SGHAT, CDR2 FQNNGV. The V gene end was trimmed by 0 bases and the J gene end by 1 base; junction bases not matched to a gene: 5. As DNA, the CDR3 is TGTGCCAGCAGCTTAGATTCAGGGGGCCTTTCCTACGAGCAGTACTTC. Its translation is CASSLDSGGLSYEQYF. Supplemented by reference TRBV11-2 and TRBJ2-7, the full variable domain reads EAGVAQSPRYKIIEKRQSVAFWCNPISGHATLYWYQQILGQGPKLLIQFQNNGVVDDSQLPKDRFSAERLKGVDSTLKIQPAKLEDSAVYLCASSLDSGGLSYEQYFGPGTRLTVT.

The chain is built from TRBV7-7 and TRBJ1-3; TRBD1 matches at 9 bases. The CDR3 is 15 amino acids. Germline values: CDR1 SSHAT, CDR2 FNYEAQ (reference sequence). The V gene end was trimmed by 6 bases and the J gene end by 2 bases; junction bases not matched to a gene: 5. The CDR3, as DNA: TGTGCCAGCAGATATAGGACAGGGGCTGGAAACACCATATATTTT. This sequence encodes CASRYRTGAGNTIYF.

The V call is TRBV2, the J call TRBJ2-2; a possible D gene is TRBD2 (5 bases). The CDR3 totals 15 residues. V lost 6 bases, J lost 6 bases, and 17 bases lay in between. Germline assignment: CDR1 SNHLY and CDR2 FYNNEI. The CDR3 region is CASRRDDQRPGELFF. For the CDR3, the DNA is TGTGCCAGCAGGAGGGATGACCAAAGGCCCGGGGAGCTGTTTTTT.

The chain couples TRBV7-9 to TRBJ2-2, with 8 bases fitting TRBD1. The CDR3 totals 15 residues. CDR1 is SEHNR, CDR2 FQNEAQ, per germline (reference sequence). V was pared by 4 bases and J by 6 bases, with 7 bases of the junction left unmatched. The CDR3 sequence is CASSSQDRVAGELFF. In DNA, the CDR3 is TGTGCCAGCAGCTCACAGGACAGGGTAGCCGGGGAGCTGTTTTTT.

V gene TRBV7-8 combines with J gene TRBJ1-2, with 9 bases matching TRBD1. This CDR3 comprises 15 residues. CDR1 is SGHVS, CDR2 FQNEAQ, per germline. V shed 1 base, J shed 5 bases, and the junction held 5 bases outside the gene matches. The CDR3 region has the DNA TGTGCCAGCAGCTTAGGGACAGGGGCGCTATATGGCTACACCTTC. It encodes CASSLGTGALYGYTF. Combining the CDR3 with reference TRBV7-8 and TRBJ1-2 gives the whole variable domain GAGVSQSPRYKVAKRGQDVALRCDPISGHVSLFWYQQALGQGPEFLTYFQNEAQLDKSGLPSDRFFAERPEGSVSTLKIQRTQQEDSAVYLCASSLGTGALYGYTFGSGTRLTVV.

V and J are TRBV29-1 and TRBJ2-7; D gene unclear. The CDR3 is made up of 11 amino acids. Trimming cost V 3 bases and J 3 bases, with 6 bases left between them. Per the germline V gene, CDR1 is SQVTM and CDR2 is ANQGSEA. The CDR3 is CSVDLGYEQYF. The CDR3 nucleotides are TGCAGCGTTGATCTAGGCTACGAGCAGTACTTC.